The source of this TCR beta chain is a study of T cell repertoires in aging, cancer and after chemotherapy. The template was genomic DNA from peripheral blood, not RNA. A mixed TRB-A/B primer pool amplified rearranged TRB by multiplex touch-down PCR. TCRdb independently ran MiXCR on the multiplex PCR reads; one entry per CDR3 protein. Among 2,000 or so distinct CDR3 sequences listed, about 30% were seen once. Germline CDR1 DFQATT, CDR2 SNEGSKA (reference sequence). With 6 bases removed from V and 12 bases from J, the gap between germline ends came to 15 bases. This CDR3 has 12 amino acids. This sequence originates from a human donor with a solid tumor. The source material was blood. J is TRBJ1-6 and V is TRBV20-1, with TRBD1 as a possible D gene (5 bases). The CDR3: CSAPASGKPLHF. The CDR3 DNA is TGCAGTGCCCCCGCCTCAGGGAAACCCCTCCACTTT.